Described below is a single T cell receptor (beta chain) sequence and its context. Each participant's cohort was designated according to participant-reported clinical history. These data originate in a study of blood T cell repertoires in COVID-19. The overall study: In each case, the material was cDNA or gDNA derived from T cells, B-cell-depleted T cells, or PBMCs.

Germline loops: CDR1 SGHTA, CDR2 FQGTGA. This CDR3 contains 16 residues. V lost 5 bases, J lost 4 bases, and 5 bases stayed unmatched. How the authors handled the data: The authors estimated nucleated cell counts from reference gene primer amplification. Profiling relied on immunoSEQ multiplex PCR, and the TCRdb table lists in-frame clones only, not all of them. Clone size and the V and J calls come from that table; the DNA yielded D and trimming. The sample lists almost 400,000 clones; approximately 90% were seen once. The chain employs TRBV7-3 and TRBJ2-2, with 12 bases that match TRBD2. This sequence originates from a woman aged 25-40 years with acute COVID-19. The material sequenced was PBMCs or T cells enriched from blood (not recorded which). DNA of the CDR3: TGTGCCAGCAGCAGGACTAGCGGGGATGGCACCGGGGAGCTGTTTTTT. Its translation is CASSRTSGDGTGELFF.